These 22 T cell receptor beta chains share one sample of origin, sequenced in a study of T cell changes during pregnancy in multiple sclerosis (dated by TCRdb to about 2019). Libraries were prepared through the immunoSEQ multiplex PCR assay. The table was pulled from immuneACCESS by TCRdb, which kept in-frame rearrangements only. Such tables lose some clones; where checked, under half of the loss comes from unresolved V genes, and the rest has no known cause. The sample has about 73,000 clones on record, approximately 92% of them singletons. Less than 3.5% of the sample is in the top ten clones. The sequencing here drew on peripheral blood, taken in the third trimester of pregnancy. Receptor source: a female donor in good health, enrolled as a control in a pregnancy study.

For this clone: The same CDR3 arises from other DNA sequences in this sample as well. The rearrangement joins TRBV29-1 to TRBJ1-2, with unresolved D. CDR3 size: 10 residues. Germline CDR1 and CDR2: SQVTM and ANQGSEA. V was cut by 6 bases and J by 8 bases, with 10 bases left in between. CDR3 sequence: CSVETGGYTF. The CDR3 DNA sequence: TGCAGCGTGGAGACGGGGGGCTACACCTTC.

This clone was recorded once. This sequence joins TRBV5-5 and TRBJ1-2; D is perhaps TRBD1 (6 bases). V was pared by 2 bases and J by 7 bases, with 15 bases between. This CDR3 has 14 amino acids. Germline V gives CDR1 SGHKS, CDR2 YYEKEE (reference sequence). DNA for the CDR3: TGTGCCAGCAGCTTACAGGGTTCTTATTTTGGCTACACCTTC. Its translation is CASSLQGSYFGYTF.

This clone showed up just once. The chain combines TRBV5-1 with TRBJ1-2; TRBD1 agrees at 9 bases. Germline values: CDR1 SGHRS, CDR2 YFSETQ. V lost 0 bases to trimming and J lost 8 bases; unmatched junction nucleotides: 5. The CDR3 has 14 residues. The CDR3 bases are TGCGCCAGCAGCTTGGGGGACAGGGCTCACGGCTACACCTTC. Encoded protein: CASSLGDRAHGYTF.

V gene TRBV2 combines with J gene TRBJ2-3; D is perhaps TRBD2 (5 bases). Deletions cut 0 bases from V and 6 bases from J, with 19 bases between. CDR1 and CDR2 from the germline V gene are SNHLY and FYNNEI. The CDR3 contains 17 residues. CDR3 sequence: CASSEAFPAVEGDTQYF. The CDR3 region has the DNA TGTGCCAGCAGTGAAGCGTTTCCAGCGGTAGAGGGCGATACGCAGTATTTT.

V usage is TRBV2 and J usage is TRBJ2-7; D not certain. The CDR3 runs 11 residues. In germline, CDR1 is SNHLY, CDR2 FYNNEI. The germline V and J ends were trimmed by 4 bases and 4 bases, with 5 bases remaining between them. This chain's CDR3 is CASSGDYEQYF. DNA for the CDR3: TGTGCCAGCAGTGGAGATTACGAGCAGTACTTC.

V is TRBV28 and J is TRBJ1-1; D may be TRBD1 (6 bases). Trimming took off 6 bases at V and 2 bases at J, with 13 bases between the two ends. Germline V gives CDR1 MDHEN, CDR2 SYDVKM. CDR3 size: 14 residues. CDR3 DNA: TGTGCCAGCAGCCCCGGACAGCGAAACACTGAAGCTTTCTTT. Protein sequence: CASSPGQRNTEAFF.

This chain uses TRBV5-6 with TRBJ2-7; 7 bases fit TRBD1. Losses at the gene ends were 5 bases for V and 1 base for J; bases not matched to a gene: 6. The CDR3 runs 14 residues. Germline CDR1 and CDR2: SGHDT and YYEEEE. The CDR3 loop reads CASRLNRGSYEQYF. The CDR3 DNA follows: TGTGCCAGCAGACTTAACAGGGGATCCTACGAGCAGTACTTC.

In its sample, this clone was seen a few times. V is TRBV11-1 and J is TRBJ2-2, with D perhaps TRBD2 (5 bases). Germline assignment: CDR1 SGHAT and CDR2 FQDESV (reference sequence). This CDR3 region has 13 residues. V shed 5 bases and J shed 6 bases, with 10 bases lying between them. CDR3 DNA sequence: TGTGCCAGCAGCCGACTAACGGCCGGGGAGCTGTTTTTT. This sequence encodes CASSRLTAGELFF.

As to this clone: Other nucleotide sequences in the sample specify the same CDR3. V usage is TRBV5-1 and J usage is TRBJ1-1, with D perhaps TRBD1 (5 bases). This CDR3 has 14 amino acids. With 4 bases removed from V and 0 bases from J, the gap between germline ends came to 10 bases. In germline, CDR1 is SGHRS, CDR2 YFSETQ. CDR3 DNA: TGCGCCAGCAGCCACCAAGGGGTGAACACTGAAGCTTTCTTT. Translation gives CASSHQGVNTEAFF.

V gene TRBV28 combines with J gene TRBJ2-5, with TRBD2 matching 14 bases. The CDR3 extends over 13 amino acids. Germline CDR1 MDHEN, CDR2 SYDVKM. Unmatched junction bases numbered 0, after V lost 8 bases and J lost 4 bases. CDR3 loop: CASGTSGRETQYF. In DNA form, the CDR3 reads TGTGCCAGCGGGACTAGCGGGAGAGAGACCCAGTACTTC.

This chain uses TRBV6-5 with TRBJ2-7, with D perhaps TRBD2 (6 bases). CDR3 length equals 14 residues. CDR1 is MNHEY, CDR2 SVGAGI, per germline. Trimming removed 0 bases from V and 2 bases from J, with 8 bases in between. CDR3 DNA: TGTGCCAGCAGTTACTCGGCGGGGCCCTACGAGCAGTACTTC. Translating gives CASSYSAGPYEQYF.

The genes are TRBV28 and TRBJ1-4; the match to TRBD1 covers 7 bases. The CDR3 sequence is 16 residues long. CDR1 is MDHEN and CDR2 is SYDVKM in the germline V gene. Trimming cost V 7 bases and J 7 bases; bases outside gene matches: 15. The CDR3 sequence: CASTLSPDRVSEKLFF. The CDR3, as DNA: TGTGCCAGCACCCTTTCTCCCGACAGGGTATCTGAAAAACTGTTTTTT.

The chain couples TRBV5-1 to TRBJ2-7; perhaps TRBD1 as D (5 bases). The CDR3 is 15 amino acids. V was trimmed by 0 bases and J by 2 bases, leaving 12 bases between them. In germline, CDR1 is SGHRS, CDR2 YFSETQ. The CDR3 sequence is CASSLADSRPYEQYF. The CDR3 DNA reads TGCGCCAGCAGCTTGGCCGACAGCCGACCCTACGAGCAGTACTTC.

The chain employs TRBV12-5 and TRBJ1-2, with a possible D match to TRBD1 (5 bases). Looked up from germline, CDR1 is LGHNT and CDR2 is FRNRAP. The CDR3 length is 14 residues. The ends were cut back, 6 bases at V and 0 bases at J, with 11 bases in the middle. CDR3 loop: CASGRGTANYGYTF. In nucleotides, the CDR3 is TGTGCTAGTGGCCGCGGGACGGCTAACTATGGCTACACCTTC.

The V and J genes are TRBV7-2 and TRBJ2-3; TRBD2 aligns across 12 bases. From germline, CDR1 is SGHTA and CDR2 FQGNSA. Trimming removed 5 bases from V and 5 bases from J; junction bases left unmatched: 14. This CDR3 is built from 18 residues. CDR3 coding DNA: TGTGCCAGCAGCCCCTCTAGCGGGAGGGCCTTTAAGGGAGATACGCAGTATTTT. This gives the protein CASSPSSGRAFKGDTQYF.

This sequence joins TRBV7-6 and TRBJ1-3; D is unclear. With 0 bases removed from V and 0 bases from J, the gap between germline ends came to 15 bases. Looked up from germline, CDR1 is SGHVS and CDR2 is FNYEAQ. The CDR3 is 18 amino acids. The CDR3 nucleotides read TGTGCCAGCAGCTTAGCGAGGGCGGGCCCACTCTCTGGAAACACCATATATTTT. Protein: CASSLARAGPLSGNTIYF.

The rearrangement links TRBV19 to TRBJ2-2, with 7 bases matching TRBD1. V gave up 4 bases and J gave up 4 bases; unmatched junction bases: 3. This CDR3 comprises 14 residues. Germline V CDR1 and CDR2: LNHDA, SQIVND (reference sequence). The CDR3 nucleotides are TGTGCCAGTAGTACCGGGACAGCCACCGGGGAGCTGTTTTTT. This codes for CASSTGTATGELFF. Full variable domain (outside the CDR3, taken from reference TRBV19 and TRBJ2-2): DGGITQSPKYLFRKEGQNVTLSCEQNLNHDAMYWYRQDPGQGLRLIYYSQIVNDFQKGDIAEGYSVSREKKESFPLTVTSAQKNPTAFYLCASSTGTATGELFFGEGSRLTVL.

This chain uses TRBV10-3 with TRBJ1-5, with D possibly being TRBD1 (5 bases). CDR3 length: 14 residues. Germline V gene sequence: CDR1 ENHRY, CDR2 SYGVKD. V shed 5 bases and J shed 2 bases, with 10 bases lying between them. In DNA, the CDR3 is TGTGCCATCAGTCCCGGAGGGGGCAATCAGCCCCAGCATTTT. Translation: CAISPGGGNQPQHF.

This clone was recorded at least ten times. The V call is TRBV14, the J call TRBJ1-1; TRBD1 is a possible D gene (5 bases). With 4 bases removed from V and 8 bases from J, the gap between germline ends came to 23 bases. CDR3 length: 16 amino acids. Per germline, CDR1 SGHDN and CDR2 FVKESK. The CDR3 loop is CASSRYTGLALREAFF. CDR3 nucleotide sequence: TGTGCCAGCAGCCGATACACAGGCTTAGCCCTGAGGGAAGCTTTCTTT.

The chain employs TRBV6-5 and TRBJ1-1; D unresolved. The CDR3 has 13 amino acids. The V gene's germline CDR1 is MNHEY and CDR2 SVGAGI. The V end was cut by 7 bases, the J end by 2 bases, with 11 bases between. The CDR3 reads CASTQDLNTEAFF. The CDR3 region has the DNA TGTGCCAGCACCCAGGATCTTAACACTGAAGCTTTCTTT.

The chain has TRBV5-5 and TRBJ2-5; 9 nucleotides agree with TRBD1. J lost 0 bases, V lost 2 bases, and 14 bases had no gene match. The CDR3 spans 19 residues. In germline, CDR1 is SGHKS, CDR2 YYEKEE (reference sequence). CDR3: CASSFRGMGQGVYQETQYF. The CDR3 nucleotides read TGTGCCAGCAGCTTTAGAGGGATGGGACAGGGAGTTTACCAAGAGACCCAGTACTTC.

The chain links TRBV6-1 to TRBJ1-2, with 10 bases that match TRBD1. The CDR3 loop spans 13 amino acids. From germline, CDR1 is MNHNS and CDR2 SASEGT. V was pared by 10 bases and J by 6 bases, with 8 bases of the junction left unmatched. The CDR3 here is CATSADRGNGYTF. CDR3 DNA sequence: TGTGCCACTTCAGCGGACAGGGGGAATGGCTACACCTTC.